This T cell receptor (beta chain) appears in the sequencing data of a study of PD-L1 blockade in urothelial cancer. Study results and caveats: The study found that durable-benefit patients expanded tumor-associated blood clones more at 3 weeks. TCR clonality was measured in pretreatment peripheral blood. Clonality below the median predicted better survival.

The trim removed 0 bases at V and 7 bases at J, leaving 8 bases unmatched. The CDR3 covers 17 residues. Germline values: CDR1 LGHNA, CDR2 YSLEER. TCRdb's table, derived via immunoSEQ multiplex PCR, lists solely in-frame clones and lacks some. The sample carries approximately 32,000 clones, about four fifths recorded once. This clone showed up just once. Its antigen is unidentified. The gene calls are TRBV4-3 and TRBJ2-1, with 11 bases fitting TRBD2. The input for sequencing was PBMCs, taken around atezolizumab (anti-PD-L1) treatment. The TCR sequence derives from a man in his 70s with urothelial cancer. The CDR3 DNA is TGCGCCAGCAGCCAAGAGGGACTAGCGGTGACGGGGAATGAGCAGTTCTTC. Translated: CASSQEGLAVTGNEQFF.